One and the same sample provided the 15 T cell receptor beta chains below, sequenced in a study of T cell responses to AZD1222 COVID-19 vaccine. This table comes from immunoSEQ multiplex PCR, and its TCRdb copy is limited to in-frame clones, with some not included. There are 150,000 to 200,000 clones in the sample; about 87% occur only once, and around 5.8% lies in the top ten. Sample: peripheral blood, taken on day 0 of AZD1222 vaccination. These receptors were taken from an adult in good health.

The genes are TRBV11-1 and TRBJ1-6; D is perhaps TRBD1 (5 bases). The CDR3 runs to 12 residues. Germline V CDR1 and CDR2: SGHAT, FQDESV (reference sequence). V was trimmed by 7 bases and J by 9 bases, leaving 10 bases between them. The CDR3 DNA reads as TGTGCCAGCACTCGGAGGGGTTCACCCCTCCACTTT. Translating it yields CASTRRGSPLHF.

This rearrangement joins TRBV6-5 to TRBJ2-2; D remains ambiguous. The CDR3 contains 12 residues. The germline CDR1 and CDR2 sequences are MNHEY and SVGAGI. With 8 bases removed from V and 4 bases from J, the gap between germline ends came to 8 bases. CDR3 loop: CASQASTGELFF. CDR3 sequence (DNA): TGTGCCAGCCAGGCAAGCACCGGGGAGCTGTTTTTT.

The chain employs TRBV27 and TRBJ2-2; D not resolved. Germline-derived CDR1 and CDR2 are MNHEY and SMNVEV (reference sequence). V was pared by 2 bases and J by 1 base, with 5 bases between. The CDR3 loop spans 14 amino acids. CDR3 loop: CASSLAVNTGELFF. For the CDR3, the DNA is TGTGCCAGCAGTTTAGCAGTGAACACCGGGGAGCTGTTTTTT.

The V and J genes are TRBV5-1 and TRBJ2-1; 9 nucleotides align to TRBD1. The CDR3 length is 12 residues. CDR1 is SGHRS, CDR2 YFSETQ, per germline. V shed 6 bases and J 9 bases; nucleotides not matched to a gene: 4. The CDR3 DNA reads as TGCGCCAGCACAACAGGGGGCAGTGAGCAGTTCTTC. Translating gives CASTTGGSEQFF.

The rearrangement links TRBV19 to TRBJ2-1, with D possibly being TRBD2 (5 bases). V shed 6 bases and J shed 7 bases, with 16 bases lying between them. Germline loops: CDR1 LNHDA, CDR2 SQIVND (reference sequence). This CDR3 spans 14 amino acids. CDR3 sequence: CASRGESLLNEQFF. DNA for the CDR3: TGTGCCAGTAGGGGAGAGTCACTTTTAAATGAGCAGTTCTTC.

CDR3 nucleotides: TGTGCCAGCAGGCCCTTGGAAACCTACGAGCAGTACTTC. Translation: CASRPLETYEQYF. J is TRBJ2-7 and V is TRBV27; no firm D call. The germline V and J ends were trimmed by 6 bases and 2 bases, with 11 bases remaining between them. The CDR3 spans 13 residues. The germline V gene has CDR1 MNHEY and CDR2 SMNVEV (reference sequence).

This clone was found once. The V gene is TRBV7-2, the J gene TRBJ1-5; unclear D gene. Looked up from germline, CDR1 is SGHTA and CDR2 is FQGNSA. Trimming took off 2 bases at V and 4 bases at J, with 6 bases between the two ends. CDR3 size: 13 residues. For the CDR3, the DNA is TGTGCCAGCAGCTTAAGCACAAATCAGCCCCAGCATTTT. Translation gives CASSLSTNQPQHF.

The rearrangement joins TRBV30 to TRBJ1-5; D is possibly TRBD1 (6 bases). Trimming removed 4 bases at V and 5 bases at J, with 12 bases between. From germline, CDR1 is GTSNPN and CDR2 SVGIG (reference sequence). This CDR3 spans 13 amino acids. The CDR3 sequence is CAWNYRGDQPQHF. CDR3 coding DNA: TGTGCCTGGAATTATAGGGGGGATCAGCCCCAGCATTTT.

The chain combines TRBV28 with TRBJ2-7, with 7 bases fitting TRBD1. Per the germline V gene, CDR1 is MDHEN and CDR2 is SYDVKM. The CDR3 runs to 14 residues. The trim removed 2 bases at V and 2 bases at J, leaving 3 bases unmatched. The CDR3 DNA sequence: TGTGCCAGCAGTTTAAACGACAGGGCCTACGAGCAGTACTTC. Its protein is CASSLNDRAYEQYF.

The CDR3 region has the DNA TGTGCCTGGCACAGGGATTCATCTAATGAAAAACTGTTTTTT. This codes for CAWHRDSSNEKLFF. The chain employs TRBV30 and TRBJ1-4, with D perhaps matching TRBD1 (6 bases). The V end was cut by 5 bases, the J end by 3 bases, with 13 bases between. This CDR3 contains 14 residues. Germline CDR1 is GTSNPN and CDR2 is SVGIG (reference sequence).

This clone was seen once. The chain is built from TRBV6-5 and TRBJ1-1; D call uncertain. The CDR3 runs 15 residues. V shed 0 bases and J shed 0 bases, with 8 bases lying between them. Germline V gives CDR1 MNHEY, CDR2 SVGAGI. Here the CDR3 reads CASSYSKELNTEAFF. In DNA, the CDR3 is TGTGCCAGCAGTTACTCGAAAGAATTGAACACTGAAGCTTTCTTT.

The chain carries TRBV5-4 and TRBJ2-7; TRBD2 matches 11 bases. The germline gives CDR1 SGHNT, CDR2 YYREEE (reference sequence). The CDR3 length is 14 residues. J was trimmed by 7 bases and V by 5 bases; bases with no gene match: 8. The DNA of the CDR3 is TGTGCCAGCAGAACTAGCGGGAGTTCTCGGGAGCAGTACTTC. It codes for CASRTSGSSREQYF.

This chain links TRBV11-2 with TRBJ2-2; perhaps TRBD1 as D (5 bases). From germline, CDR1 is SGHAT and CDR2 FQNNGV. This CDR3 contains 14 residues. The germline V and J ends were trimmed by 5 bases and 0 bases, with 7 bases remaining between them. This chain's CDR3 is CASSGAPNTGELFF. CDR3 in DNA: TGTGCCAGCAGCGGGGCCCCGAACACCGGGGAGCTGTTTTTT.

This CDR3 reads CASSEAGLGYNEQFF. Here the CDR3 DNA reads TGTGCCAGCAGTGAAGCGGGACTAGGCTACAATGAGCAGTTCTTC. This chain links TRBV6-1 with TRBJ2-1; 8 bases align to TRBD2. The V segment lost 0 bases and the J segment 3 bases; nucleotides outside the gene matches: 1. The CDR3 extends over 15 amino acids. Germline V lookup: CDR1 MNHNS, CDR2 SASEGT.

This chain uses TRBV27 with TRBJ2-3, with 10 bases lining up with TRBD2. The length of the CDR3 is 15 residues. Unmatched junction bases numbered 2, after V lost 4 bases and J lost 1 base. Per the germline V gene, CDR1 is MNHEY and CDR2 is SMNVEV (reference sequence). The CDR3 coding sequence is TGTGCCAGCAGTTCACTAGCGGGGCGCACAGATACGCAGTATTTT. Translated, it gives CASSSLAGRTDTQYF.